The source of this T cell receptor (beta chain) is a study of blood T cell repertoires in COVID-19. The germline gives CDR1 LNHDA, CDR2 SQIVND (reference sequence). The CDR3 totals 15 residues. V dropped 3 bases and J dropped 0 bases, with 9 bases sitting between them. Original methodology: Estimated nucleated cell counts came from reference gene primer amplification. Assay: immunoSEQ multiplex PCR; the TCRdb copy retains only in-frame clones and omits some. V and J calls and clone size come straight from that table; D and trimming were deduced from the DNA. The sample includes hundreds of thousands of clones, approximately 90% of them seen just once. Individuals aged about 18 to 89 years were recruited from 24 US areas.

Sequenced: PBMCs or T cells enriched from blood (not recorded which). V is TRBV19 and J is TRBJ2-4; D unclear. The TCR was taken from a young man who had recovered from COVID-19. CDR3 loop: CASSITVLAKNIQYF. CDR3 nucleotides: TGTGCCAGTAGTATCACAGTTCTAGCCAAAAACATTCAGTACTTC. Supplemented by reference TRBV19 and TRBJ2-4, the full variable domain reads DGGITQSPKYLFRKEGQNVTLSCEQNLNHDAMYWYRQDPGQGLRLIYYSQIVNDFQKGDIAEGYSVSREKKESFPLTVTSAQKNPTAFYLCASSITVLAKNIQYFGAGTRLSVL.